This T cell receptor beta chain was captured in a study of response to subunit inactivated influenza vaccine (dated 2018 in TCRdb). Study-wide context: Deep quantitative profiling of the T cell receptor repertoire was used in the study to follow responses to a trivalent subunit inactivated influenza vaccine.

The library was made by RT-PCR. Sequenced using an Illumina HiSeq 2500. The public reads were reanalyzed by TCRdb: fastp trimming at Q25, MiXCR alignment, in-frame beta chains only. Every CDR3 protein is listed once, alongside the most common genes and DNA of its rows. The sample table lists about 650,000 distinct CDR3 sequences, about 14% of them with a count of one. The top ten hold 7.5% to 8% of the sample. The paper's findings and limits, for the study overall: The authors suggested that each seasonal influenza vaccination may recruit only a limited number of new T cells.

The CDR3, from cysteine to phenylalanine, totals 17 residues. The sequence is cut down to CDR3 DNA, 51 bases in frame from base 1. The germline V gene supplies CDR1 MNHEY and CDR2 SVGEGT. Trimmed from V: 2 bases; trimmed from J: 0 bases; junction bases lacking a gene match: 8. This clonotype was seen more than once but under ten times. Its antigen specificity is not known. Base-call qualities are not available, and no considerably larger clone is one nucleotide away. The clonotype comes from a man between 50 and 59 years old who received an inactivated influenza vaccine. Donor details come from another sample of the same person, matched by shared clones. The sequenced sample was PBMCs from blood, obtained less than 15 days before vaccination. The chain employs TRBV6-2 or TRBV6-3 and TRBJ2-7; 9 central bases correspond to TRBD2. Here is the DNA: TGTGCCAGCAGTTACCCCGAGGCGGGGGGGAGCTCCTACGAGCAGTACTTC. It specifies CASSYPEAGGSSYEQYF.